A single T cell receptor beta chain is shown here with its context. Antigen specificity is unknown. The V end lost 3 bases, the J end lost 2 bases, and 14 bases lay between the germline ends. CDR3 length: 16 residues. The germline V gene has CDR1 LNHDA and CDR2 SQIVND (reference sequence). The data belong to a study of OX40 agonist ivuxolimab in advanced cancers. Background on the study: Of mixed ages from about 23 to 79 and averaging about 56 years, the group was about 80% male. The study's findings and limits: Doses of 0.1 to 3.0 mg/kg were accompanied by clonal expansion of CD4+ and CD8+ blood T cells by week 6. Researchers report that CD8+ T cells had, on average, more expanded clones than CD4+.

The repertoire was sequenced with immunoSEQ multiplex PCR; TCRdb's copy has only in-frame clones and lacks some. The sample includes tens of thousands of clones, roughly 82% of them seen just once. Blood specimens came from baseline, cycle 4 day 1, and cycle 7 day 1. The source is an adult with an advanced solid tumor such as melanoma, head and neck, liver or kidney cancer. The chain carries TRBV19 and TRBJ1-5; D uncertain. The material sequenced was CD4+ or CD8+ T cells sorted from blood, taken in a trial of the OX40 agonist ivuxolimab. The chain's CDR3 is CASSIGSQRGNQPQHF. DNA of the CDR3: TGTGCCAGTAGTATTGGAAGCCAACGGGGCAATCAGCCCCAGCATTTT. The full variable domain, in which reference TRBV19 and TRBJ1-5 provide the parts outside the CDR3, is DGGITQSPKYLFRKEGQNVTLSCEQNLNHDAMYWYRQDPGQGLRLIYYSQIVNDFQKGDIAEGYSVSREKKESFPLTVTSAQKNPTAFYLCASSIGSQRGNQPQHFGDGTRLSIL.